The clone carrying this TCR beta chain occurred once. Primers included in the PCR were 60 Vbeta and 13 Jbeta primers. Here immunoSEQ multiplex PCR was the method, and the copy in TCRdb shows in-frame clones only, minus some. Of fewer than 200,000 clones listed, roughly 80% were seen once; the top ten hold 0.65%. CDR3 length: 10 residues. V was pared by 5 bases and J by 6 bases, with 5 bases between. In germline, CDR1 is SGHAT, CDR2 FQNNGV. This sample is part of a study of cytomegalovirus exposure and HLA in healthy donors. The sequencing input was PBMCs. The chain joins TRBV11-2 to TRBJ2-7, with D possibly TRBD2 on 5 matching bases. The sequence was obtained from a boy between 10 and 17 years old in good health and CMV-seronegative. For the CDR3, the DNA is TGTGCCAGCAGCGCGGGCGAGCAGTACTTC. The encoded protein is CASSAGEQYF.